These 24 T cell receptor beta chains came from one sample sequenced in a study of shared clonotypes between healthy human individuals. Method: immunoSEQ multiplex PCR; TCRdb's copy keeps in-frame clones and lacks some. The sample includes 1.5 million to 2.5 million clones, about 95% of them seen just once. Naive CD8 isolation took CD45RO-negative cells positively selected for CCR7 and excluded terminally differentiated effector memory CD45RA+ cells. Sequencing was performed on naive CD8+ T cells sorted from blood. The receptor source for this set is a man aged 18 to 30 in good health.

The chain has TRBV7-3 and TRBJ2-1; no definite D call. This CDR3 spans 13 amino acids. V gave up 0 bases and J gave up 5 bases, with 5 bases separating them. The germline V gene has CDR1 SGHTA and CDR2 FQGTGA. The CDR3 region is CASSLTPDNEQFF. The CDR3 bases are TGTGCCAGCAGCTTAACCCCAGACAATGAGCAGTTCTTC. Using reference TRBV7-3 and TRBJ2-1 for the parts outside the CDR3, the full variable domain is GAGVSQTPSNKVTEKGKYVELRCDPISGHTALYWYRQSLGQGPEFLIYFQGTGAADDSGLPNDRFFAVRPEGSVSTLKIQRTERGDSAVYLCASSLTPDNEQFFGPGTRLTVL.

The J gene is TRBJ1-5, the V gene TRBV4-1, with D hard to call. V gave up 0 bases and J gave up 4 bases, with 10 bases separating them. The germline gives CDR1 MGHRA, CDR2 YSYEKL. CDR3 size: 15 residues. CDR3 region: CASSQDKEANQPQHF. DNA for the CDR3: TGCGCCAGCAGCCAAGATAAGGAAGCGAATCAGCCCCAGCATTTT.

The rearrangement uses TRBV19 and TRBJ2-1, with D perhaps TRBD1 (6 bases). The ends were cut back, 6 bases at V and 4 bases at J, with 10 bases in the middle. In germline, CDR1 is LNHDA, CDR2 SQIVND (reference sequence). The CDR3 has 13 residues. In DNA, the CDR3 is TGTGCCAGTAGCCTCGACAGGTACAATGAGCAGTTCTTC. Protein product: CASSLDRYNEQFF. Complete variable domain (other parts from reference TRBV19 and TRBJ2-1): DGGITQSPKYLFRKEGQNVTLSCEQNLNHDAMYWYRQDPGQGLRLIYYSQIVNDFQKGDIAEGYSVSREKKESFPLTVTSAQKNPTAFYLCASSLDRYNEQFFGPGTRLTVL.

This rearrangement joins TRBV7-3 to TRBJ2-3; D may be TRBD1 (6 bases). This CDR3 comprises 14 residues. The V end was cut by 5 bases, the J end by 2 bases, with 11 bases between. The germline gives CDR1 SGHTA, CDR2 FQGTGA. CDR3 bases: TGTGCCAGCAGCCTATCAGGGGTCACAGATACGCAGTATTTT. Translation: CASSLSGVTDTQYF.

The chain is built from TRBV15 and TRBJ1-1, with D unresolved. Germline loops: CDR1 LNHNV, CDR2 YYDKDF (reference sequence). With 3 bases removed from V and 0 bases from J, the gap between germline ends came to 5 bases. CDR3 size: 13 residues. The DNA of the CDR3 is TGTGCCACCAGCAGCGCCATGAACACTGAAGCTTTCTTT. This codes for CATSSAMNTEAFF.

V is TRBV6-6 and J is TRBJ2-5; D call uncertain. The CDR3 length is 12 residues. Trimming removed 5 bases from V and 4 bases from J, with 8 bases in between. The germline gives CDR1 MNHNY, CDR2 SVGAGI (reference sequence). This chain's CDR3 is CASSIQGETQYF. The CDR3 nucleotides are TGTGCCAGCAGTATTCAAGGAGAGACCCAGTACTTC.

The chain is built from TRBV5-5 and TRBJ2-3, with 7 bases lining up with TRBD2. Germline V gene sequence: CDR1 SGHKS, CDR2 YYEKEE (reference sequence). CDR3 length: 12 residues. Trimming took 0 bases from V and 9 from J; bases not matched to a gene: 1. CDR3 DNA: TGTGCCAGCAGCTTGGTGGGACTAACGCAGTATTTT. This translates into CASSLVGLTQYF.

The chain is built from TRBV18 and TRBJ2-7; 7 positions match TRBD1. CDR1 is KGHSH and CDR2 is LQKENI in the germline V gene. This CDR3 spans 17 amino acids. With V trimmed by 2 bases and J by 0 bases, 10 bases remained unmatched. The CDR3 protein is CASSPITGERSSYEQYF. The CDR3 region has the DNA TGTGCCAGCTCACCAATTACAGGGGAAAGGAGCTCCTACGAGCAGTACTTC.

This chain joins TRBV5-1 and TRBJ2-7; the match to TRBD1 covers 8 bases. Germline V lookup: CDR1 SGHRS, CDR2 YFSETQ. Trimming cost V 3 bases and J 3 bases; bases outside gene matches: 8. The CDR3 is 15 amino acids. The CDR3 sequence: CASSSAGTGIYEQYF. The CDR3 bases are TGCGCCAGCAGCTCGGCGGGGACAGGAATCTACGAGCAGTACTTC.

This clone was seen only once. CDR3 in amino acids: CASSPLGVAIGTQYF. DNA for the CDR3: TGTGCCAGCAGTCCCCTCGGGGTCGCTATAGGGACCCAGTACTTC. The rearrangement links TRBV25-1 to TRBJ2-5; a weak D match, TRBD2 (5 bases). Trimming took 5 bases from V and 7 from J, leaving 20 bases between them. This CDR3 has 15 residues. CDR1 is MGHDK and CDR2 is SYGVNS in the germline V gene. Together with reference TRBV25-1 and TRBJ2-5, the CDR3 gives the full variable domain: EADIYQTPRYLVIGTGKKITLECSQTMGHDKMYWYQQDPGMELHLIHYSYGVNSTEKGDLSSESTVSRIRTEHFPLTLESARPSHTSQYLCASSPLGVAIGTQYFGPGTRLLVL.

This clone appeared a single time. DNA of the CDR3: TGCGCCAGCAGCCAAGGGGAAGGGAACGAGCAGTACTTC. Amino acid sequence: CASSQGEGNEQYF. This rearrangement joins TRBV4-3 to TRBJ2-7; D gene unclear. The CDR3 contains 13 residues. Trimming removed 1 base from V and 5 bases from J, with 9 bases in between. Per the germline V gene, CDR1 is LGHNA and CDR2 is YSLEER.

The genes are TRBV7-8 and TRBJ2-2; 10 bases are shared with TRBD2. The germline V gene has CDR1 SGHVS and CDR2 FQNEAQ. The CDR3 spans 16 residues. After removal of 5 bases from V and 6 bases from J, the junction contained 9 bases not matched to a gene. In DNA, the CDR3 is TGTGCCAGCAGCACTACCGGGACTAGCGTGTCCGGGGAGCTGTTTTTT. Translated: CASSTTGTSVSGELFF. The variable domain in full, with the rest retrieved from reference TRBV7-8 and TRBJ2-2, is GAGVSQSPRYKVAKRGQDVALRCDPISGHVSLFWYQQALGQGPEFLTYFQNEAQLDKSGLPSDRFFAERPEGSVSTLKIQRTQQEDSAVYLCASSTTGTSVSGELFFGEGSRLTVL.

The rearrangement uses TRBV4-1 and TRBJ1-6; D not certain. The CDR3 totals 17 residues. The V and J ends lost 0 bases and 6 bases respectively, with 15 bases between them. Looked up from germline, CDR1 is MGHRA and CDR2 is YSYEKL. The CDR3 sequence is CASSQDARQLLNSPLHF. In nucleotides, the CDR3 is TGCGCCAGCAGCCAAGATGCCCGGCAGCTTCTTAATTCACCCCTCCACTTT.

The chain is built from TRBV2 and TRBJ2-5, with 10 bases aligning to TRBD2. CDR3 size: 14 residues. The germline CDR1 and CDR2 sequences are SNHLY and FYNNEI. V shed 8 bases and J 0 bases; nucleotides not matched to a gene: 3. The CDR3 nucleotides read TGTGCCAGCTCCGGGACTAGCGACCAAGAGACCCAGTACTTC. Protein: CASSGTSDQETQYF.

The chain is built from TRBV4-1 and TRBJ1-5; D unclear. The CDR3 runs to 14 residues. Germline assignment: CDR1 MGHRA and CDR2 YSYEKL. V dropped 4 bases and J dropped 5 bases, with 12 bases sitting between them. Here the CDR3 reads CASSLRTGDQPQHF. The CDR3 DNA is TGCGCCAGCAGCCTTCGAACGGGAGATCAGCCCCAGCATTTT.

The chain has TRBV19 and TRBJ2-7, with 7 bases lining up with TRBD1. The germline V gene encodes CDR1 LNHDA and CDR2 SQIVND (reference sequence). J lost 1 base, V lost 0 bases, and 12 bases had no gene match. This CDR3 has 18 amino acids. The CDR3 sequence is CASSIDHLDRVGSYEQYF. The CDR3 nucleotides read TGTGCCAGTAGTATAGACCACCTTGACAGGGTCGGGTCCTACGAGCAGTACTTC.

V is TRBV4-3 and J is TRBJ1-3; TRBD1 is a possible D gene (6 bases). V was shortened by 0 bases and J by 9 bases, with 18 bases between the two germline ends. Germline V lookup: CDR1 LGHNA, CDR2 YSLEER. This CDR3 region has 16 residues. For the CDR3, the DNA is TGCGCCAGCAGCCAAGATCTGGGGGGGCCGGAGAGCACCATATATTTT. The encoded protein is CASSQDLGGPESTIYF.

The chain links TRBV4-1 to TRBJ2-5; 7 bases fit TRBD1. The CDR3 sequence is 15 residues long. The J segment lost 3 bases and the V segment lost 1 base, leaving 5 bases of the junction unmatched. The germline V gene encodes CDR1 MGHRA and CDR2 YSYEKL. The CDR3 reads CASSQGDSLKETQYF. Here the CDR3 DNA reads TGCGCCAGCAGCCAAGGGGACAGTCTCAAAGAGACCCAGTACTTC.

The chain recombines TRBV27 with TRBJ2-7; TRBD2 matches 7 bases. The CDR3 sequence is 13 residues long. Germline CDR1 MNHEY, CDR2 SMNVEV (reference sequence). The trim removed 7 bases at V and 3 bases at J, leaving 6 bases unmatched. DNA for the CDR3: TGTGCCAGCATGCCTAGCGGATTCTACGAGCAGTACTTC. It translates to CASMPSGFYEQYF.

The chain is built from TRBV5-4 and TRBJ1-2, with D tentatively TRBD1 (6 bases). Germline V gives CDR1 SGHNT, CDR2 YYREEE (reference sequence). The CDR3 runs to 16 residues. V was pared by 1 base and J by 0 bases, with 13 bases between. CDR3 sequence reads: CASSLRQGPPNYGYTF. The CDR3 coding sequence is TGTGCCAGCAGCTTGAGGCAGGGGCCGCCTAACTATGGCTACACCTTC.

The chain uses TRBV10-2 and TRBJ1-1, with TRBD1 as a possible D gene (5 bases). Trimming took off 4 bases at V and 4 bases at J, with 16 bases between the two ends. Per the germline V gene, CDR1 is WSHSY and CDR2 is SAAADI. This CDR3 has 15 residues. The chain's CDR3 is CASSVPGGSVTEAFF. In nucleotides, the CDR3 is TGCGCCAGCAGTGTCCCGGGGGGGAGTGTCACTGAAGCTTTCTTT.

This clone was seen once. Other DNA sequences in this specimen translate into the identical CDR3. The chain has TRBV10-2 and TRBJ2-7; D gene uncertain. Trimming cost V 5 bases and J 2 bases, with 10 bases left between them. This CDR3 contains 13 residues. Germline V gives CDR1 WSHSY, CDR2 SAAADI. The CDR3 loop is CASSPGLAYEQYF. The CDR3 nucleotides read TGCGCCAGCAGTCCGGGTCTAGCCTACGAGCAGTACTTC.

The chain recombines TRBV29-1 with TRBJ1-1; D is unresolved. The V gene's germline CDR1 is SQVTM and CDR2 ANQGSEA. V lost 6 bases and J lost 1, with 15 bases in between. This CDR3 has 14 amino acids. This chain's CDR3 is CSVSTAGRNTEAFF. CDR3 in DNA: TGCAGCGTCTCAACGGCTGGGCGGAACACTGAAGCTTTCTTT.

The V gene is TRBV6-5, the J gene TRBJ1-2; D may be TRBD1 (5 bases). The germline V gene encodes CDR1 MNHEY and CDR2 SVGAGI. V was cut by 3 bases and J by 4 bases, with 9 bases left in between. CDR3 size: 13 residues. The DNA of the CDR3 is TGTGCCAGCAGTTATGACAGCCTCTATGGCTACACCTTC. This gives the protein CASSYDSLYGYTF.